This entry features one T cell receptor (beta chain) sequence. Its antigen is unknown. No clone much larger than this one lies a single base away; base qualities are absent. This sample stems from a study of PD-L1 blockade in urothelial cancer (TCRdb year 2017). Broadly, across the study: Therapy was started around 2014 for all patients, and atezolizumab 1,200 mg was administered intravenously every 3 weeks. About 90% of the 29 patients were males with bladder-origin urothelial cancer, and about two thirds of the roughly 30 reported a prior smoking history. An ECOG performance status of 0 or 1 was recorded for the patients, and 0 to 3 prior chemotherapy regimens had been received by the patients. Blood samples were analyzed 3 weeks after the start of treatment (second dose) and 6 weeks after the start of treatment. A median of roughly 140,000 T cells and 80,000 to 100,000 unique TCRs was obtained from blood samples, and a median clonality of around 0.072 was observed. The study, an exploratory multi-omic analysis, examined somatic, immune and clinical correlates of response to PD-L1 blockade with atezolizumab in urothelial cancer. Pretreatment tumor samples, along with matched peripheral blood serially collected before and after atezolizumab treatment, were subjected to TCR sequencing. Durable clinical benefit was defined as a progression-free survival longer than 6 months, and TCR features were additionally tested against progression-free survival and overall survival. In the same patients who had TCR sequencing, pretreatment tumors also underwent whole exome sequencing and RNA sequencing. Nine patients achieved durable clinical benefit and approximately 20 did not. Just over 28 patients had pretreatment blood TCR-seq, some 25 had at least one posttreatment blood collection, and some 25 had tumor TCR-seq. What the authors observed across the whole study: Patients with durable benefit showed greater expansion of tumor-associated TCR clones in peripheral blood 3 weeks after starting treatment (n ≈ 22, p = 0.022). Because the sample size was small (n of about 27) and many of the analyses were exploratory, the results are meant to be hypothesis-generating. A pretreatment peripheral blood TCR clonality below the median was linked to improved progression-free and overall survival.

This specimen's time point label, per the study, means: peripheral blood 6 weeks after treatment start. The cohort comprised about 30 patients with locally advanced or metastatic urothelial carcinoma treated at Memorial Sloan Kettering on a trial protocol. Peripheral blood mononuclear cells were collected pretreatment and during treatment, with between 1 and 8 total time points per patient. The Qiagen DNeasy Blood extraction kit was used to purify genomic DNA from total PBMCs and tumor samples. PBMCs were collected pretreatment and during treatment and were isolated and stored as previously described. Including the terminal cysteine and phenylalanine, the CDR3 comprises 17 residues. Only CDR3 DNA remains: 51 bases, in frame from the first base. Each PCR received spiked-in synthetic TCR analog templates so that absolute template abundance could be estimated from read counts. The immunoSEQ assay used bias-controlled V and J gene primers to amplify TCRbeta CDR3 regions from genomic DNA. Rearranged TCRbeta segments were sequenced at approximately 20X coverage. The authors' pipeline ran thus. Sequencing errors were corrected by clustering, and CDR3s were annotated against IMGT so that V, D and J genes could be assigned. Downstream analyses used only productive TCRbeta rearrangements and left out out-of-frame or stop-codon sequences. Clonality was calculated as one minus the Shannon entropy normalized by the log of the number of unique productive sequences. Clones differing between time points or between blood and tumor were identified by Fisher's exact test with Benjamini-Hochberg correction at adjusted p below 0.01. Entries here come from immuneACCESS through TCRdb and include only in-frame sequences with V and J called. Some clones fail to appear in such tables; in the studies checked, an unresolved V gene covers under half of the shortfall, and the cause of the remainder is unknown. The V and J calls and clone size are taken from that table; D and trimming were inferred from the DNA. Within this sample are 95,000 to 130,000 clones, with 75% to 90% of them counted one time only. Under 2% of the sample rests with the top ten.

Recombination connected TRBV1 to TRBJ2-1; the table's TRBD2 call for D was not verified on the DNA. TRBV1 is designated a pseudogene. The sample consisted of PBMCs, taken around atezolizumab (anti-PD-L1) treatment. This sequence was found in a man in his sixties with urothelial cancer. The CDR3 region has the sequence CTSSQSRTSGVHNEQFF. At the DNA level, the sequence is TGCACCAGCAGCCAATCTCGGACTAGCGGGGTACACAATGAGCAGTTCTTC.